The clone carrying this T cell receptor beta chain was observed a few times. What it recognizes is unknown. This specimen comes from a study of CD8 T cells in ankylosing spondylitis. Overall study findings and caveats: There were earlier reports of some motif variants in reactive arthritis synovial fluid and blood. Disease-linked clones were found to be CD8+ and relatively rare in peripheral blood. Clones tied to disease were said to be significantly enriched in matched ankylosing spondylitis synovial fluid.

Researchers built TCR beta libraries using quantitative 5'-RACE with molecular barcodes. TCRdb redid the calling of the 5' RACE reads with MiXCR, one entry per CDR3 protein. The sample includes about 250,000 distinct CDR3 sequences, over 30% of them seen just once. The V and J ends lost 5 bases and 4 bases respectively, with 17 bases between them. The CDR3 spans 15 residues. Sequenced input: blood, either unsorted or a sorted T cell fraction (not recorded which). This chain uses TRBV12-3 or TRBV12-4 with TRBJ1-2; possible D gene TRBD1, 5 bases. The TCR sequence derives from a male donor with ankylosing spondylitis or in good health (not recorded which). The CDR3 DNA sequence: TGTGCCAGCAGTCCCGGCGGAGGGGCCTCCTATGGCTACACCTTC. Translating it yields CASSPGGGASYGYTF.